The T cell receptor (beta chain) described here comes from a study of T cell repertoires in aging, cancer and after chemotherapy. TRB rearrangements spanning V, D and J were amplified using mixed TRB-A/B primers. TCRdb recomputed calls from the multiplex PCR reads with MiXCR, one row per CDR3 protein. The sample contains approximately 1,500 distinct CDR3 sequences, about 70% of which appear only once. With respect to this clonotype: Its antigen remains unknown.

General study results and limits: Rebound thymic output was suggested by rising median generation probability during chemotherapy in each cancer cohort.

Trimming took 5 bases from V and 4 from J; bases not matched to a gene: 6. Germline CDR1 GTSNPN, CDR2 SVGIG (reference sequence). The CDR3 totals 13 residues. The template was genomic DNA from peripheral blood, not RNA. The chain uses TRBV30 and TRBJ2-5, with 8 bases aligning to TRBD2. This TCR was sampled from a human donor with a blood cancer. The sequenced sample consisted of blood. As DNA, the CDR3 is TGTGCCTGGGCAGCGGGGGTGGCAGAGACCCAGTACTTC. Its protein product is CAWAAGVAETQYF.